This T cell receptor beta chain was retrieved from a study of T cell responses to AZD1222 COVID-19 vaccine. Trimming stripped 7 bases from V and 5 bases from J, with 11 bases between. The CDR3 sequence is 13 residues long. Here immunoSEQ multiplex PCR was the method, and the copy in TCRdb shows in-frame clones only, minus some. This sample carries about 130,000 clones, about 92% of them seen once, and the ten largest clones take less than 3.5%. This clone was counted only a few times. This TCR was sampled from an adult who received the AZD1222 COVID-19 vaccine. This chain joins TRBV6-7 and TRBJ2-2; D uncertain. TRBV6-7 is noted as an ORF with a role that remains uncertain. This specimen consisted of peripheral blood, obtained 28 days after the second AZD1222 dose. CDR3 bases: TGTGCCAGCAATAGGATGGGTACCGGGGAGCTGTTTTTT. Its protein product is CASNRMGTGELFF.